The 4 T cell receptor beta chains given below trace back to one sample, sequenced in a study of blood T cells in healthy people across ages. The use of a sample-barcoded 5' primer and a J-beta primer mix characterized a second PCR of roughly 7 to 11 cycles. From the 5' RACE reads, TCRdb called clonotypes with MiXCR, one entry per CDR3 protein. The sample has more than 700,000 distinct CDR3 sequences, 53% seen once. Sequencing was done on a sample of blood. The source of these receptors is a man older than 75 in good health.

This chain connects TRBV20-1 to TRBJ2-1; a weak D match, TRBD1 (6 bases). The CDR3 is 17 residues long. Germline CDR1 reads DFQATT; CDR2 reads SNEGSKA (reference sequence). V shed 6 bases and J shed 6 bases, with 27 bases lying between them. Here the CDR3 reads CSAKVWDNLDFGNEQFF. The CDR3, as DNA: TGCAGTGCCAAGGTCTGGGACAACTTAGATTTTGGCAATGAGCAGTTCTTC.

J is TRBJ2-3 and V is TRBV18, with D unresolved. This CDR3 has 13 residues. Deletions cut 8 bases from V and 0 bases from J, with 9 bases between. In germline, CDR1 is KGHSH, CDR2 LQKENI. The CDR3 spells CASRPDSTDTQYF. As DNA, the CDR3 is TGTGCCAGCCGACCAGACAGCACAGATACGCAGTATTTT. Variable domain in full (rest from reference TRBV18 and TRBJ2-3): NAGVMQNPRHLVRRRGQEARLRCSPMKGHSHVYWYRQLPEEGLKFMVYLQKENIIDESGMPKERFSAEFPKEGPSILRIQQVVRGDSAAYFCASRPDSTDTQYFGPGTRLTVL.

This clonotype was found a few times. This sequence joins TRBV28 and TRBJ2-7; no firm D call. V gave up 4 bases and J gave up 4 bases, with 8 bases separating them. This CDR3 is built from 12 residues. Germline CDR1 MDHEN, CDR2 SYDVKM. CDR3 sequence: CASSSTNYEQYF. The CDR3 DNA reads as TGTGCCAGCAGTTCTACAAATTACGAGCAGTACTTC.

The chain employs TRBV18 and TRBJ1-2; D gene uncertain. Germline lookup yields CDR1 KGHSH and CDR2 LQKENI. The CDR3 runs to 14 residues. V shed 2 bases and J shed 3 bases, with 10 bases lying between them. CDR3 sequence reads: CASSPSNSHYGYTF. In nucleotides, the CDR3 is TGTGCCAGCTCACCATCGAACAGCCACTATGGCTACACCTTC.